The source of this TCR beta chain is a study of cytomegalovirus exposure and HLA in healthy donors. Study-level information: Around 200 million T cells yielded approximately 100 million unique TCR beta sequences, as an earlier analysis found.

PCR used 60 Vbeta primers and 13 Jbeta primers. Profiling relied on immunoSEQ multiplex PCR, and the TCRdb table lists in-frame clones only, not all of them. The sample holds some 150,000 clones, 80% to 85% seen once. CDR1 and CDR2 from the germline V gene are SGDLS and YYNGEE. The CDR3 length is 13 residues. V was shortened by 0 bases and J by 7 bases, with 8 bases between the two germline ends. As regards this clone: As yet, its antigen is unknown.

Study-wide findings and caveats: Sequencing had likely introduced a cluster of highly shared sequence variants as an artifact. Associated with HLA alleles at 0.05 false discovery rate in a later analysis were fewer than 20,000 TCR beta sequences.

Sequenced material: PBMCs. The chain is built from TRBV9 and TRBJ2-1; possible D gene TRBD2, 5 bases. This TCR was recovered from a male donor in good health and CMV-seronegative. The CDR3 DNA is TGTGCCAGCAGCGTAGAAGCGGAAAATGAGCAGTTCTTC. Translation: CASSVEAENEQFF.